This entry lists 23 T cell receptor beta chains sequenced from one sample in a study of Ad26.COV2.S vaccination and SARS-CoV-2 variants. Method: immunoSEQ multiplex PCR; TCRdb's copy keeps in-frame clones and lacks some. The sample lists approximately 300,000 clones, 85% occurring once. Treatment meaning: roughly 18 received Ad26.COV2.S at low or high dose, single or two shots; about 5 received placebo; per-sample allocation not given. The study sampled participants on day 63 after the first vaccine or placebo injection. The sample was peripheral blood, taken in a trial of Ad26.COV2.S vaccine versus placebo. These receptor sequences come from a person between 18 and 59 years old who received the Ad26.COV2.S COVID-19 vaccine or a placebo.

This chain joins TRBV2 and TRBJ1-1; 9 bases align to TRBD1. CDR3 size: 14 residues. Trimming at V came to 6 bases and at J to 3 bases, leaving 5 bases not matched to a gene. From germline, CDR1 is SNHLY and CDR2 FYNNEI. CDR3 bases: TGTGCCAGCAGGGGGGACAGGGAGGACACTGAAGCTTTCTTT. Translated, it gives CASRGDREDTEAFF.

This chain joins TRBV28 and TRBJ2-1; 9 positions agree with TRBD1. The CDR3 is made up of 14 amino acids. The junction had 8 bases not matched to a gene; V was cut back by 11 bases and J by 3 bases. CDR1 and CDR2 from the germline V gene are MDHEN and SYDVKM. CDR3 loop: CAAKAGQGYNEQFF. CDR3 DNA sequence: TGTGCCGCTAAAGCGGGACAGGGCTACAATGAGCAGTTCTTC.

J is TRBJ1-1 and V is TRBV25-1, with no clear D. V was trimmed by 5 bases and J by 4 bases, leaving 11 bases between them. This CDR3 region has 13 residues. Germline V gene sequence: CDR1 MGHDK, CDR2 SYGVNS. The CDR3 nucleotides are TGTGCCAGCAGTCCGTTCAGTGGCACTGAAGCTTTCTTT. It encodes CASSPFSGTEAFF.

This chain connects TRBV28 to TRBJ1-5; 10 bases are a match to TRBD1. This CDR3 spans 15 amino acids. Trimming removed 6 bases from V and 4 bases from J; junction bases left unmatched: 6. Germline loops: CDR1 MDHEN, CDR2 SYDVKM. The CDR3 nucleotides are TGTGCCAGCAGAACGGGACAGGGGATAAATCAGCCCCAGCATTTT. Encoded protein: CASRTGQGINQPQHF.

This clone was observed once. The chain couples TRBV6-5 to TRBJ2-7, with TRBD1 matching 9 bases. This CDR3 has 14 amino acids. CDR1 and CDR2 (germline): MNHEY, SVGAGI. With 7 bases clipped from V and 4 bases from J, the junction kept 8 bases outside the gene matches. In nucleotides, the CDR3 is TGTGCCAGCATGGGACAGGGAGGAAGTTACGAGCAGTACTTC. Amino acids: CASMGQGGSYEQYF.

CDR3 amino acids: CASSPRQGAYNEQFF. CDR3 DNA sequence: TGTGCCAGCAGTCCCCGACAGGGGGCCTACAATGAGCAGTTCTTC. The rearrangement joins TRBV28 to TRBJ2-1, with 9 bases fitting TRBD1. V trimming: 5 bases; J trimming: 2 bases; junction bases outside the gene matches: 4. The CDR3 is 15 residues long. Germline V CDR1 and CDR2: MDHEN, SYDVKM.

The genes are TRBV27 and TRBJ2-7; 8 nucleotides agree with TRBD1. Germline V lookup: CDR1 MNHEY, CDR2 SMNVEV (reference sequence). The CDR3 is 16 amino acids. V dropped 1 base and J dropped 5; count of bases not matched to a gene: 10. The CDR3 DNA sequence: TGTGCCAGCAGTTTATATTTTCGGGACAGGTTCGACGAGCAGTACTTC. Amino acids: CASSLYFRDRFDEQYF.

The rearrangement uses TRBV7-2 and TRBJ2-7; 11 nucleotides agree with TRBD1. The CDR3 is 14 amino acids. The V and J ends lost 5 bases and 6 bases, in that order; junction bases with no gene match: 6. Germline CDR1 and CDR2: SGHTA and FQGNSA. CDR3 DNA: TGTGCCAGCAGCCAAGGACAGGGGGCCCTCGAGCAGTACTTC. Its protein is CASSQGQGALEQYF.

The chain couples TRBV19 to TRBJ2-2; TRBD2 might be the D (5 bases). The CDR3 consists of 15 residues. V lost 2 bases and J 1 base, leaving 8 bases between the germline ends. Germline V lookup: CDR1 LNHDA, CDR2 SQIVND (reference sequence). CDR3 region: CASSIQAGNTGELFF. The DNA for the CDR3 is TGTGCCAGTAGTATACAGGCGGGGAACACCGGGGAGCTGTTTTTT. Filled out from reference TRBV19 and TRBJ2-2, the complete variable domain reads DGGITQSPKYLFRKEGQNVTLSCEQNLNHDAMYWYRQDPGQGLRLIYYSQIVNDFQKGDIAEGYSVSREKKESFPLTVTSAQKNPTAFYLCASSIQAGNTGELFFGEGSRLTVL.

The chain joins TRBV7-9 to TRBJ1-4; no clear D. From germline, CDR1 is SEHNR and CDR2 FQNEAQ (reference sequence). The CDR3 spans 11 residues. V lost 6 bases, J lost 8 bases, and 7 bases lay in between. CDR3: CASRTGEKLFF. Here the CDR3 DNA reads TGTGCCAGCAGGACCGGGGAAAAACTGTTTTTT.

CDR3 nucleotides: TGTGCCAGCAGCTTAGCATTACTGGAATGGAACTATGGCTACACCTTC. Translation: CASSLALLEWNYGYTF. The V gene is TRBV7-6, the J gene TRBJ1-2; D is unclear. The V and J ends lost 0 bases and 2 bases respectively, with 13 bases between them. CDR1 is SGHVS and CDR2 is FNYEAQ in the germline V gene. The CDR3 runs to 16 residues.

This chain connects TRBV18 to TRBJ1-3; unclear D gene. V was cut by 3 bases and J by 6 bases, with 12 bases left in between. Germline lookup yields CDR1 KGHSH and CDR2 LQKENI. The CDR3 runs to 14 residues. CDR3 in DNA: TGTGCCAGCTCACCGACCGGGTTCGAAAACACCATATATTTT. Amino acid sequence: CASSPTGFENTIYF.

This clone was picked up a small number of times. The V and J genes are TRBV18 and TRBJ1-1; D is possibly TRBD1 (6 bases). V lost 5 bases and J lost 1, with 11 bases in between. Germline CDR1 and CDR2: KGHSH and LQKENI. This CDR3 contains 14 residues. The CDR3 nucleotides are TGTGCCAGCTCATTACGACAGGAGAACACTGAAGCTTTCTTT. This codes for CASSLRQENTEAFF.

The DNA of the CDR3 is TGTGCCAGCAGCTTGCAGGGGTCCCATGAAAAACTGTTTTTT. Translation: CASSLQGSHEKLFF. V is TRBV7-9 and J is TRBJ1-4; tentatively, D is TRBD1 (6 bases). The CDR3 loop spans 14 amino acids. In germline, CDR1 is SEHNR, CDR2 FQNEAQ (reference sequence). V shed 3 bases and J shed 6 bases, with 11 bases lying between them.

The rearrangement uses TRBV6-5 and TRBJ1-6; D is possibly TRBD1 (5 bases). Germline V gene sequence: CDR1 MNHEY, CDR2 SVGAGI. The CDR3 has 15 amino acids. V lost 3 bases to trimming and J lost 10 bases, with 16 bases between them. CDR3 amino acids: CASSYSRGLLSPLHF. The CDR3 DNA reads as TGTGCCAGCAGTTATTCACGGGGCTTGCTGTCACCCCTCCACTTT.

The J gene is TRBJ1-5, the V gene TRBV15; 8 nucleotides match TRBD1. CDR3 length: 15 residues. In germline, CDR1 is LNHNV, CDR2 YYDKDF (reference sequence). The V and J ends lost 6 bases and 2 bases, in that order; junction bases with no gene match: 6. The CDR3 region is CATRGAGGGNQPQHF. CDR3 bases: TGTGCCACCAGGGGTGCAGGGGGCGGCAATCAGCCCCAGCATTTT.

The genes are TRBV2 and TRBJ2-5, with TRBD1 as a possible D gene (5 bases). Germline values: CDR1 SNHLY, CDR2 FYNNEI. The CDR3 is 17 residues long. The V end was cut by 6 bases, the J end by 5 bases, with 25 bases between. The CDR3 DNA reads TGTGCCAGCAGGCCCCGCGCTGGACAAGACGACCGCGAGACCCAGTACTTC. Translation: CASRPRAGQDDRETQYF.

The chain employs TRBV7-9 and TRBJ1-1, with D tentatively TRBD1 (6 bases). The CDR3 runs to 14 residues. Germline assignment: CDR1 SEHNR and CDR2 FQNEAQ (reference sequence). Trimming cost V 1 base and J 8 bases, with 14 bases left between them. The CDR3: CASSLGSRTGEAFF. Written as DNA, the CDR3 is TGTGCCAGCAGCTTAGGAAGCAGAACAGGGGAAGCTTTCTTT.

In this sample, this clone turned up once. The rearrangement joins TRBV7-2 to TRBJ2-7; 9 bases align to TRBD1. Germline V gives CDR1 SGHTA, CDR2 FQGNSA. This CDR3 spans 14 amino acids. Losses at the gene ends were 6 bases for V and 4 bases for J; bases not matched to a gene: 7. CDR3 in amino acids: CASRSGTGPYEQYF. The CDR3 DNA follows: TGTGCCAGCAGGTCCGGGACAGGGCCTTACGAGCAGTACTTC.

The rearrangement links TRBV5-4 to TRBJ1-1; D not resolved. The CDR3 is 13 residues long. V shed 0 bases and J shed 1 base, with 4 bases lying between them. Per the germline V gene, CDR1 is SGHNT and CDR2 is YYREEE (reference sequence). DNA of the CDR3: TGTGCCAGCAGCTTGGCAGAGAACACTGAAGCTTTCTTT. Translated, it gives CASSLAENTEAFF. The variable domain in full, with the rest retrieved from reference TRBV5-4 and TRBJ1-1, is ETGVTQSPTHLIKTRGQQVTLRCSSQSGHNTVSWYQQALGQGPQFIFQYYREEENGRGNFPPRFSGLQFPNYSSELNVNALELDDSALYLCASSLAENTEAFFGQGTRLTVV.

The J gene is TRBJ2-7, the V gene TRBV18; TRBD1 matches at 7 bases. After removal of 0 bases from V and 5 bases from J, the junction contained 10 bases not matched to a gene. The CDR3 extends over 16 amino acids. Germline V gene data show CDR1 as KGHSH and CDR2 as LQKENI. In nucleotides, the CDR3 is TGTGCCAGCTCACCACCGATGCGACAGGGTGACCACGAGCAGTACTTC. Translated, it gives CASSPPMRQGDHEQYF.

V and J are TRBV2 and TRBJ2-7, with TRBD1 matching over 7 bases. The CDR3 is 14 residues long. Germline CDR1 SNHLY, CDR2 FYNNEI. V shed 6 bases and J 5 bases; nucleotides not matched to a gene: 10. The CDR3 DNA follows: TGTGCCAGCAGCTTACAGGGGTACATGGACGAGCAGTACTTC. It codes for CASSLQGYMDEQYF.

The rearrangement uses TRBV5-1 and TRBJ1-4; D might be TRBD1 (5 bases). Looked up from germline, CDR1 is SGHRS and CDR2 is YFSETQ. This CDR3 is 14 amino acids long. V was trimmed by 0 bases and J by 8 bases, leaving 11 bases between them. The CDR3 spells CASSLGAGREKLFF. CDR3 DNA: TGCGCCAGCAGCTTGGGAGCGGGACGGGAAAAACTGTTTTTT.